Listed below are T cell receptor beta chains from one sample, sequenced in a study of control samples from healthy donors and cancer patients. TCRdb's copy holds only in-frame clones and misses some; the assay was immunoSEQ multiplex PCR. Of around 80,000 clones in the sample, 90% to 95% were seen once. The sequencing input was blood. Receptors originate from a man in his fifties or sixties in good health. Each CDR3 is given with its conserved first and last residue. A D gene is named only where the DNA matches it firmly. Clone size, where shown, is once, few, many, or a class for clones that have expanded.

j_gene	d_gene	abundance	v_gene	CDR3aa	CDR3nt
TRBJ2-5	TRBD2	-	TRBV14	CASSPGLGETQYF	TGTGCCAGCAGCCCCGGACTAGGGGAGACCCAGTACTTC
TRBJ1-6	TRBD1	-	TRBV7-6	CASSLGDRDNSPLHF	TGTGCCAGCAGCTTAGGGGACAGGGATAATTCACCCCTCCACTTT
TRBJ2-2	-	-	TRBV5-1	CASSPTGNTGELFF	TGCGCCAGCAGCCCCACAGGGAACACCGGGGAGCTGTTTTTT
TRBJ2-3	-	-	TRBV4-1	CASSQDLGNAGLADTQYF	TGCGCCAGCAGCCAAGATTTGGGTAACGCGGGGTTAGCAGATACGCAGTATTTT
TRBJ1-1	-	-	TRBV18	CASSVRRGGDTEAFF	TGTGCCAGCTCTGTCAGACGGGGAGGCGACACTGAAGCTTTCTTT
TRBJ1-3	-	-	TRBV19	CASISGNTIYF	TGTGCCAGTATCTCTGGAAACACCATATATTTT
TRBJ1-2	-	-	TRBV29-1	CSVEEGPLNYGYTF	TGCAGCGTTGAAGAGGGCCCGCTTAACTATGGCTACACCTTC
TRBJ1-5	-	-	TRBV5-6	CASSLAGVGKGQPQHF	TGTGCCAGCAGCTTGGCCGGGGTGGGCAAGGGGCAGCCCCAGCATTTT
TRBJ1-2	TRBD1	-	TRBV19	CASRGRETGKNGYTF	TGTGCCAGTAGGGGAAGGGAGACAGGGAAGAACGGCTACACCTTC
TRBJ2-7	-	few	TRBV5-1	CASSSRDKSYEQYF	TGCGCCAGCAGCTCGAGGGACAAATCCTACGAGCAGTACTTC
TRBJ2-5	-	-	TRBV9	CASSPGFQETQYF	TGTGCCAGCAGCCCGGGGTTCCAAGAGACCCAGTACTTC
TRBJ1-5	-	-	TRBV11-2	CASSLGGYQPQHF	TGTGCCAGCAGCTTAGGAGGGTATCAGCCCCAGCATTTT
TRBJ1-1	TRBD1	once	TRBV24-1	CATRTGGASNTEAFF	TGTGCCACGCGAACAGGGGGCGCTTCGAACACTGAAGCTTTCTTT
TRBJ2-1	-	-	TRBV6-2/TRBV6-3	CASSSIRDNDYNEQFF	TGTGCCAGCAGTAGTATCCGGGACAATGATTACAATGAGCAGTTCTTC
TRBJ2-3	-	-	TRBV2	CASRQDLATDTQYF	TGTGCCAGCAGACAGGACCTGGCAACAGATACGCAGTATTTT
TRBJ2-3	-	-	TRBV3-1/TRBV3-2	CASSLKLADTQYF	TGTGCCAGCAGCCTAAAGCTGGCAGATACGCAGTATTTT
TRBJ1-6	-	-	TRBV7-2	CASSRYNSPLHF	TGTGCCAGCAGTCGTTATAATTCACCCCTCCACTTT
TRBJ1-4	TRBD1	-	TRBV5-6	CASRAGTGFDEKLFF	TGTGCCAGCAGAGCCGGGACAGGGTTCGATGAAAAACTGTTTTTT
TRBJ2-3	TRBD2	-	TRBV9	CASSALLGLVDTDTQYF	TGTGCCAGCAGCGCCCTTTTAGGACTAGTAGACACAGATACGCAGTATTTT
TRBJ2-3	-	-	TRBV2	CASRTDTDTQYF	TGTGCCAGCCGGACAGACACAGATACGCAGTATTTT
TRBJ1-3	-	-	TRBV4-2	CASSHGPLAEISRNTIYF	TGTGCCAGCAGCCACGGACCTCTCGCGGAAATCTCGCGAAACACCATATATTTT
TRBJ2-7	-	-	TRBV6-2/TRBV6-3	CASSYKGSSQNYEQYF	TGTGCCAGCAGTTATAAGGGCTCTAGCCAAAACTACGAGCAGTACTTC
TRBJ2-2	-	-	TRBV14	CASSQETGFGGELFF	TGTGCCAGCAGCCAAGAAACAGGGTTCGGGGGGGAGCTGTTTTTT
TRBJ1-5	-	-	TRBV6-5	CASSPLTGQKESQHF	TGTGCCAGCAGTCCCCTGACGGGCCAAAAGGAGTCCCAGCATTTT
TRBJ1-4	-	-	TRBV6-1	CASSEVWRDEKLFF	TGTGCCAGCAGTGAAGTTTGGAGAGACGAAAAACTGTTTTTT
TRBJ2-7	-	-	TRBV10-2	CASSDRVEYEQYF	TGCGCCAGCAGTGACAGGGTGGAGTACGAGCAGTACTTC
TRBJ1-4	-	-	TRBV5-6	CASSLARDRGRTNEKLFF	TGTGCCAGCAGCTTGGCCCGGGACCGAGGGAGGACTAATGAAAAACTGTTTTTT
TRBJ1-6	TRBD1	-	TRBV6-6	CASSTGDRAKSPLHF	TGTGCCAGCAGTACGGGGGACAGGGCGAAATCACCCCTCCACTTT
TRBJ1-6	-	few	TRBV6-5	CASSPTGNSPLHF	TGTGCCAGCAGCCCGACCGGTAATTCACCCCTCCACTTT